Shown below are 21 T cell receptor beta chains from a single sample sequenced in a study of blood T cell repertoires in COVID-19. Clones were read by immunoSEQ multiplex PCR, and TCRdb kept only the in-frame ones, dropping some. Among about 300,000 clones listed, 85% to 90% were seen once. The sample consisted of PBMCs or T cells enriched from blood (not recorded which). These receptors were obtained from a man under 40 who had recovered from COVID-19.

V is TRBV18 and J is TRBJ1-2; 8 nucleotides match TRBD1. CDR1 KGHSH and CDR2 LQKENI come from the germline V gene. There are 13 residues in the CDR3. J gave up 8 bases and V 3 bases, and 5 bases lay outside the gene matches. CDR3 DNA: TGTGCCAGCTCACCGACAGGGGTTGAGGGCTACACCTTC. Residues: CASSPTGVEGYTF.

This chain links TRBV19 with TRBJ1-3; tentative D call: TRBD1 (6 bases). With 1 base removed from V and 0 bases from J, the gap between germline ends came to 10 bases. The length of the CDR3 is 16 residues. The germline V gene has CDR1 LNHDA and CDR2 SQIVND (reference sequence). In nucleotides, the CDR3 is TGTGCCAGTAGTATAGCCTGGACAGTCTCTGGAAACACCATATATTTT. It codes for CASSIAWTVSGNTIYF.

This clone was detected a few times. The V gene is TRBV5-1, the J gene TRBJ1-1, with 9 bases that match TRBD1. This CDR3 has 16 amino acids. Germline trimming cut 4 bases from V and 4 bases from J; bases unmatched to any gene: 11. Germline V CDR1 and CDR2: SGHRS, YFSETQ. The CDR3 coding sequence is TGCGCCAGCAGCCCAGGGGCCCTGACAGGGGGCACTGAAGCTTTCTTT. Amino acids: CASSPGALTGGTEAFF. The full variable domain, with the rest looked up from reference TRBV5-1 and TRBJ1-1, is KAGVTQTPRYLIKTRGQQVTLSCSPISGHRSVSWYQQTPGQGLQFLFEYFSETQRNKGNFPGRFSGRQFSNSRSEMNVSTLELGDSALYLCASSPGALTGGTEAFFGQGTRLTVV.

The rearrangement joins TRBV27 to TRBJ2-3, with TRBD2 matching 9 bases. Germline CDR1 and CDR2: MNHEY and SMNVEV (reference sequence). The V gene end was trimmed by 6 bases and the J gene end by 2 bases; junction bases not matched to a gene: 6. The length of the CDR3 is 15 residues. DNA of the CDR3: TGTGCCAGCAGCGGAGCGGGAGGTCCCACAGATACGCAGTATTTT. This sequence encodes CASSGAGGPTDTQYF.

This clone was detected only once. The rearrangement uses TRBV21-1 and TRBJ1-2. TRBV21-1 is classified as a pseudogene. The CDR3 totals 17 residues. The CDR3 loop is CASKRRPTPSSNYGYTF. CDR3 sequence (DNA): TGTGCCAGCAAACGGCGGCCCACCCCCTCCTCTAACTATGGCTACACCTTC.

This clone was counted between two and nine times. The chain recombines TRBV28 with TRBJ1-2; D call uncertain. Per germline, CDR1 MDHEN and CDR2 SYDVKM. V was pared by 2 bases and J by 8 bases, with 27 bases between. This CDR3 region has 18 residues. The DNA of the CDR3 is TGTGCCAGCAGTTTAGGCCATCCCAGTTGGTCGCCCCCTTACGGCTACACCTTC. This encodes CASSLGHPSWSPPYGYTF.

The gene calls are TRBV6-1 and TRBJ1-2; tentatively, D is TRBD1 (5 bases). V lost 3 bases and J lost 4, with 12 bases in between. Germline CDR1 MNHNS, CDR2 SASEGT. The CDR3 spans 14 residues. This CDR3 is CASSESGEPYGYTF. Written as DNA, the CDR3 is TGTGCCAGCAGTGAGTCGGGGGAGCCCTATGGCTACACCTTC.

The CDR3 DNA follows: TGTGCCAGCAGCTCCGGGACAGGGTTCTACACCGGGGAGCTGTTTTTT. Its protein is CASSSGTGFYTGELFF. The rearrangement uses TRBV5-5 and TRBJ2-2; 9 bases map to TRBD1. Germline V gene data show CDR1 as SGHKS and CDR2 as YYEKEE (reference sequence). The CDR3 loop spans 16 amino acids. Trimming cost V 3 bases and J 3 bases; bases outside gene matches: 6.

The chain joins TRBV7-9 to TRBJ2-1, with TRBD2 matching over 7 bases. This CDR3 is 14 amino acids long. J was trimmed by 4 bases and V by 6 bases; bases with no gene match: 6. Germline assignment: CDR1 SEHNR and CDR2 FQNEAQ (reference sequence). In nucleotides, the CDR3 is TGTGCCAGCAGGCAAGCGGGGTCGTACAATGAGCAGTTCTTC. Protein sequence: CASRQAGSYNEQFF.

The chain links TRBV5-5 to TRBJ2-1; possibly TRBD1 for D (6 bases). Germline CDR1 SGHKS, CDR2 YYEKEE (reference sequence). Trimming shortened V by 3 bases and J by 8 bases, and 12 bases separated the two germline ends. The CDR3 has 13 amino acids. The CDR3 nucleotides read TGTGCCAGCAGCTCGCAGGGGTTGGATGAGCAGTTCTTC. It is translated as CASSSQGLDEQFF.

V usage is TRBV30 and J usage is TRBJ1-5, with D uncertain. CDR3 size: 15 residues. Germline assignment: CDR1 GTSNPN and CDR2 SVGIG (reference sequence). Trimming stripped 0 bases from V and 1 base from J, with 10 bases between. CDR3 sequence: CAWSVGGGSNQPQHF. Here the CDR3 DNA reads TGTGCCTGGAGTGTAGGAGGAGGGAGCAATCAGCCCCAGCATTTT.

This clone was observed once. The chain couples TRBV7-8 to TRBJ1-5; TRBD1 agrees at 8 bases. The CDR3 length is 15 residues. Germline V gene sequence: CDR1 SGHVS, CDR2 FQNEAQ. The ends lost 5 bases at V and 1 base at J; junction bases unmatched: 4. The CDR3 sequence is CASSHRQGSNQPQHF. As DNA, the CDR3 is TGTGCCAGCAGCCATCGACAGGGGAGCAATCAGCCCCAGCATTTT.

The chain links TRBV6-1 to TRBJ1-2; D may be TRBD1 (5 bases). The CDR3 has 15 residues. Looked up from germline, CDR1 is MNHNS and CDR2 is SASEGT. V was cut by 1 base and J by 3 bases, with 12 bases left in between. Here the CDR3 DNA reads TGTGCCAGCAGTGAAGGGTCGGGCAGGGACTATGGCTACACCTTC. The encoded protein is CASSEGSGRDYGYTF.

V is TRBV6-5 and J is TRBJ1-1; D is possibly TRBD1 (5 bases). The CDR3 is 14 amino acids. Between the trimmed V and J ends, which lost 8 bases and 6 bases, there was a span of 19 bases. Germline V gene lookup returns CDR1 MNHEY and CDR2 SVGAGI. The CDR3 protein is CASYGRGPVPEAFF. CDR3 DNA: TGTGCCAGCTACGGGCGGGGCCCCGTCCCTGAAGCTTTCTTT.

Notes on this clone: Other nucleotide sequences from this sample produce the same CDR3. The V and J genes are TRBV27 and TRBJ2-3, with TRBD2 as a possible D gene (5 bases). V lost 2 bases, J lost 1 base, and 7 bases lay in between. The CDR3 runs 14 residues. Germline V gives CDR1 MNHEY, CDR2 SMNVEV (reference sequence). CDR3 bases: TGTGCCAGCAGTTTAACTAGGGGCACAGATACGCAGTATTTT. The encoded protein is CASSLTRGTDTQYF.

The chain has TRBV24-1 and TRBJ2-7; D may be TRBD2 (5 bases). The CDR3 runs to 16 residues. Germline CDR1 and CDR2: KGHDR and SFDVKD. Trimming shortened V by 3 bases and J by 4 bases, and 18 bases separated the two germline ends. The CDR3 sequence: CATSDAGPRGFYEQYF. The CDR3, as DNA: TGTGCCACCAGTGATGCGGGCCCTAGAGGGTTTTACGAGCAGTACTTC.

The rearrangement uses TRBV7-9 and TRBJ2-5; no clear D. The V end lost 1 base, the J end lost 2 bases, and 11 bases lay between the germline ends. Germline assignment: CDR1 SEHNR and CDR2 FQNEAQ (reference sequence). This CDR3 is built from 15 residues. CDR3 sequence: CASSLGQTNQETQYF. The CDR3 bases are TGTGCCAGCAGCTTAGGTCAGACAAATCAAGAGACCCAGTACTTC.

The chain employs TRBV6-5 and TRBJ2-7; TRBD1 matches at 7 bases. Germline CDR1 is MNHEY and CDR2 is SVGAGI. This CDR3 has 12 residues. Trimming cost V 4 bases and J 11 bases; bases outside gene matches: 8. CDR3 in amino acids: CASSSGPQGEYF. CDR3 coding DNA: TGTGCCAGCAGTTCAGGGCCGCAGGGGGAGTACTTC.

J is TRBJ2-7 and V is TRBV2; D may be TRBD1 (5 bases). V was trimmed by 6 bases and J by 3 bases, leaving 18 bases between them. In germline, CDR1 is SNHLY, CDR2 FYNNEI. This CDR3 has 15 residues. This CDR3 reads CASRKGVTGDYEQYF. The CDR3 DNA reads as TGTGCCAGCAGAAAAGGGGTCACGGGCGACTACGAGCAGTACTTC.

This clone showed up just a few times. The chain is built from TRBV7-6 and TRBJ2-5; 7 bases line up with TRBD2. The CDR3 contains 15 residues. V was pared by 3 bases and J by 4 bases, with 8 bases of the junction left unmatched. Germline-derived CDR1 and CDR2 are SGHVS and FNYEAQ. The CDR3 sequence: CASSFSGGSRETQYF. The CDR3 DNA is TGTGCCAGCAGCTTCTCGGGGGGTTCTCGAGAGACCCAGTACTTC.

The chain recombines TRBV5-1 with TRBJ1-2; D is uncertain. From germline, CDR1 is SGHRS and CDR2 YFSETQ. This CDR3 is built from 13 residues. V shed 0 bases and J shed 3 bases, with 6 bases lying between them. CDR3 DNA: TGCGCCAGCAGCTTGGATGACTACTATGGCTACACCTTC. Translated, it gives CASSLDDYYGYTF.